This T cell receptor beta chain was retrieved from a study of T cell responses to AZD1222 COVID-19 vaccine. Study findings and constraints: With dominance at 160-218 and 743-854, vaccine-associated CD4 TCRs spanned spike. Clonal diversity was possibly underestimated, and white British individuals and females predominated among donors.

As regards this clone: As yet, its antigen is unknown.

Profiling relied on immunoSEQ multiplex PCR, and the TCRdb table lists in-frame clones only, not all of them. The sample contains 150,000 to 200,000 clones, about 90% of which appear only once. The V gene's germline CDR1 is SGDLS and CDR2 YYNGEE. The CDR3 contains 17 residues. V shed 0 bases, J shed 5 bases, and the junction held 9 bases outside the gene matches. The sample was peripheral blood, taken on day 0 of AZD1222 vaccination. The clonotype was recovered from an adult in good health. The J gene is TRBJ2-2, the V gene TRBV9; 8 nucleotides align to TRBD2. The CDR3 DNA reads TGTGCCAGCAGCGTAGCCAGCGGGAGTCTCAGAACCGGGGAGCTGTTTTTT. This sequence encodes CASSVASGSLRTGELFF.